Presented here are 27 T cell receptor beta chains from one specimen sequenced in a study of T cell repertoires in cytomegalovirus infection. From the reads, TCRdb called clonotypes with MiXCR, one entry per CDR3 protein. Found here are about 920,000 distinct CDR3 sequences, less than 35% of them singletons; the top ten hold over 11%. No antigen is known for these receptors. The sequencing here drew on cultured CD8+ T cells from PBMCs, taken from culture after CMV antigen stimulation. Receptors were obtained from a human donor in good health (CMV status not recorded). Some clones in this sample may be carry-over from other donors' samples.

At least ten counts were recorded for this clonotype. The chain carries TRBV11-2 and TRBJ2-2; 7 bases agree with TRBD1. V lost 1 base to trimming and J lost 3 bases; unmatched junction nucleotides: 2. Germline CDR1 SGHAT, CDR2 FQNNGV. This CDR3 spans 15 amino acids. The CDR3 nucleotides read TGTGCCAGCAGCTTAGGAGACAGGGACACCGGGGAGCTGTTTTTT. This gives the protein CASSLGDRDTGELFF.

This clonotype was recorded a few times. The junction and the germline gene differ at one end; a read error may be behind it. The V and J genes are TRBV28 and TRBJ2-3; 7 bases fit TRBD2. The CDR3 length is 14 residues. Looked up from germline, CDR1 is MDHEN and CDR2 is SYDVKM. The CDR3 nucleotides are TGTGCCAGCAATTTAGCGGGCCTAAGGGATACGCAGTATTTT. Protein sequence: CASNLAGLRDTQYF.

V and J are TRBV27 and TRBJ1-5; no firm D call. The V gene lost 5 bases and the J gene lost 0 bases, with 14 bases spanning the gap. The CDR3 extends over 16 amino acids. Germline values: CDR1 MNHEY, CDR2 SMNVEV (reference sequence). The CDR3 reads CASSGVQPYSNQPQHF. Written as DNA, the CDR3 is TGTGCCAGCAGTGGCGTCCAGCCTTATAGCAATCAGCCCCAGCATTTT.

J is TRBJ2-1 and V is TRBV12-3 or TRBV12-4, with D unclear. The germline V and J ends were trimmed by 0 bases and 10 bases, with 4 bases remaining between them. CDR3 length equals 11 residues. The CDR3 region is CASSLAEEQFF. CDR3 DNA: TGTGCCAGCAGTTTAGCGGAGGAGCAGTTCTTC.

This clonotype was seen ten or more times. The chain couples TRBV7-9 to TRBJ2-3; unclear D gene. Germline lookup yields CDR1 SEHNR and CDR2 FQNEAQ (reference sequence). V was shortened by 6 bases and J by 10 bases, with 20 bases between the two germline ends. The CDR3 contains 14 residues. This CDR3 reads CASSPWEVGDPQYF. CDR3 in DNA: TGTGCCAGCAGTCCCTGGGAAGTGGGTGACCCGCAGTATTTT. Together with reference TRBV7-9 and TRBJ2-3, the CDR3 gives the full variable domain: DTGVSQNPRHKITKRGQNVTFRCDPISEHNRLYWYRQTLGQGPEFLTYFQNEAQLEKSRLLSDRFSAERPKGSFSTLEIQRTEQGDSAMYLCASSPWEVGDPQYFGPGTRLTVL.

This clonotype was recorded a few times. The chain carries TRBV6-6 and TRBJ2-5; tentative D call: TRBD2 (7 bases). V was pared by 8 bases and J by 4 bases, with 20 bases between. The CDR3 is 15 residues long. Germline CDR1 reads MNHNY; CDR2 reads SVGAGI (reference sequence). CDR3 sequence: CASGGAAGTTETQYF. CDR3 nucleotides: TGTGCCAGCGGGGGGGCTGCCGGGACTACAGAGACCCAGTACTTC.

The chain couples TRBV2 to TRBJ1-2; D is unclear. V gave up 6 bases and J gave up 0 bases, with 14 bases separating them. The length of the CDR3 is 15 residues. Germline V gives CDR1 SNHLY, CDR2 FYNNEI. In nucleotides, the CDR3 is TGTGCCAGCAGAATTCCCGCTGGAGCTAACTATGGCTACACCTTC. It specifies CASRIPAGANYGYTF.

This clonotype came up once. DNA for the CDR3: TGTGCCAGCAAGGGCTACACAGATACGCAGTATTTT. This encodes CASKGYTDTQYF. The chain employs TRBV6-8 and TRBJ2-3, with D uncertain. The ends were cut back, 7 bases at V and 2 bases at J, with 7 bases in the middle. In germline, CDR1 is MNHGY, CDR2 SAAAGT. CDR3 length equals 12 residues.

The CDR3: CASSVAQEQFYNEQFF. The CDR3 coding sequence is TGTGCCAGCAGCGTCGCCCAGGAACAATTCTACAATGAGCAGTTCTTC. The rearrangement links TRBV6-2 or TRBV6-3 to TRBJ2-1, with unresolved D. Germline V lookup: CDR1 MNHEY, CDR2 SVGEGT. The CDR3 has 16 amino acids. V was clipped by 6 bases and J by 3 bases, with 18 bases between them.

This clonotype appeared many times. CDR3 sequence reads: CASSQGLGFEQFF. In nucleotides, the CDR3 is TGTGCCAGCAGCCAAGGGCTGGGGTTTGAGCAGTTCTTC. The chain links TRBV14 to TRBJ2-1; D remains unclear. The CDR3 totals 13 residues. The V end was cut by 1 base, the J end by 9 bases, with 10 bases between. Germline CDR1 is SGHDN and CDR2 is FVKESK.

This clonotype was recorded at least ten times. The chain uses TRBV11-1 and TRBJ2-1; 7 bases are shared with TRBD2. V lost 5 bases and J lost 2; bases outside the gene matches: 6. The CDR3 has 15 residues. From germline, CDR1 is SGHAT and CDR2 FQDESV (reference sequence). The chain's CDR3 is CASSQERGPYNEQFF. DNA for the CDR3: TGTGCCAGCAGCCAGGAGCGGGGCCCCTACAATGAGCAGTTCTTC.

The V call is TRBV14, the J call TRBJ1-6; TRBD1 matches 10 bases. The CDR3 contains 15 residues. V shed 3 bases and J 10 bases; nucleotides not matched to a gene: 6. Germline CDR1 SGHDN, CDR2 FVKESK. The CDR3 nucleotides read TGTGCCAGCAGCCATCGGGACAGGGGTCCCTCACCCCTCCACTTT. It specifies CASSHRDRGPSPLHF.

On this clonotype: A read error may produce the germline difference seen at one junction end. The chain couples TRBV6-8 to TRBJ1-1; D unresolved. In germline, CDR1 is MNHGY, CDR2 SAAAGT. The CDR3 contains 14 residues. CDR3: CASSHSNGNTEAFF. The DNA of the CDR3 is TGTGCCAGCAGTCACTCGAACGGGAACACTGAAGCTTTCTTT.

The chain combines TRBV7-6 with TRBJ1-2; 9 nucleotides agree with TRBD1. Germline lookup yields CDR1 SGHVS and CDR2 FNYEAQ. The CDR3 totals 16 residues. V lost 1 base to trimming and J lost 4 bases; unmatched junction nucleotides: 7. The CDR3: CASSLVGQGSFYGYTF. The CDR3 DNA sequence: TGTGCCAGCAGCTTAGTGGGACAGGGCTCTTTCTATGGCTACACCTTC. Drawing the rest from reference TRBV7-6 and TRBJ1-2, the complete variable domain is GAGVSQSPRYKVTKRGQDVALRCDPISGHVSLYWYRQALGQGPEFLTYFNYEAQQDKSGLPNDRFSAERPEGSISTLTIQRTEQRDSAMYRCASSLVGQGSFYGYTFGSGTRLTVV.

In this sample, this clonotype turned up a few times. CDR3 nucleotides: TGTGCCAGCAGTGGGGTAGTCAGCTCCTACGAGCAGTACTTC. It yields the protein CASSGVVSSYEQYF. The chain has TRBV6-1 and TRBJ2-7; no firm D call. Germline V gene sequence: CDR1 MNHNS, CDR2 SASEGT. Trimming pared 4 bases from V and 0 bases from J, leaving 10 bases between. CDR3 size: 14 residues.

The V gene is TRBV4-3, the J gene TRBJ1-5; TRBD1 aligns across 9 bases. Trimming cost V 2 bases and J 9 bases; bases outside gene matches: 5. This CDR3 is built from 14 residues. Per the germline V gene, CDR1 is LGHNA and CDR2 is YSLEER. In DNA, the CDR3 is TGCGCCAGCAGCCAAAACAGGGGGCTTTGGCCCCAGCATTTT. Translation: CASSQNRGLWPQHF.

This clonotype was observed once. An end of the junction differs from the germline gene, which may be a read error. This sequence joins TRBV27 and TRBJ1-2, with TRBD1 identical over 9 bases. Germline V CDR1 and CDR2: MNHEY, SMNVEV (reference sequence). The CDR3 runs 13 residues. The CDR3 DNA follows: TGTGCCAGCAGTCCCGGGACAGGGTATGACTACACCTTC. Protein sequence: CASSPGTGYDYTF.

A note on this clonotype: One end of the junction fails to match germline, which may point to a read error. The chain carries TRBV7-6 and TRBJ1-2; D gene unclear. The CDR3 is 15 amino acids. Germline values: CDR1 SGHVS, CDR2 FNYEAQ. CDR3 coding DNA: TGTGCCAACAGCTTGGATCCCGGAATTAACTATGGCTACACCTTC. Its protein is CANSLDPGINYGYTF.

The genes are TRBV7-3 and TRBJ2-2, with TRBD1 matching over 7 bases. The V gene's germline CDR1 is SGHTA and CDR2 FQGTGA. CDR3 length: 17 residues. Germline trimming cut 5 bases from V and 2 bases from J; bases unmatched to any gene: 11. The CDR3 here is CASSAQPGTANTGELFF. DNA of the CDR3: TGTGCCAGCAGCGCCCAGCCCGGGACAGCCAACACCGGGGAGCTGTTTTTT.

The rearrangement joins TRBV7-6 to TRBJ1-2; D may be TRBD1 (6 bases). Between the trimmed V and J ends, which lost 3 bases and 0 bases, there was a span of 17 bases. This CDR3 has 17 amino acids. Germline V gene data show CDR1 as SGHVS and CDR2 as FNYEAQ. For the CDR3, the DNA is TGTGCCAGCAGCTTGGGCAGGGGCCCCGCCACTAACTATGGCTACACCTTC. Translation gives CASSLGRGPATNYGYTF.

In this sample, this clonotype turned up many times. The chain uses TRBV2 and TRBJ2-5; no clear D. CDR3 size: 15 residues. The germline V gene encodes CDR1 SNHLY and CDR2 FYNNEI. Deletions cut 1 base from V and 5 bases from J, with 14 bases between. This chain's CDR3 is CASSEEGTPRETQYF. The CDR3 nucleotides read TGTGCCAGCAGTGAAGAGGGTACCCCCCGGGAGACCCAGTACTTC.

This clonotype has a count of ten or more. CDR3 DNA: TGTGCCAGCAGCTTAAGGACTGGCGCCTACGAGCAGTACTTC. Its protein product is CASSLRTGAYEQYF. The chain joins TRBV7-9 to TRBJ2-7; tentative D call: TRBD2 (5 bases). The CDR3 runs to 14 residues. V was trimmed by 2 bases and J by 2 bases, leaving 10 bases between them. From germline, CDR1 is SEHNR and CDR2 FQNEAQ (reference sequence).

About this clonotype itself: The junction departs from germline at one end; a sequencing error may be responsible. The gene calls are TRBV7-4 and TRBJ2-7; D possibly corresponds to TRBD2 (6 bases). Germline V gene sequence: CDR1 SGHVT, CDR2 SQSDAQ. The CDR3 spans 14 residues. CDR3 protein: CASNLLRDSYEQYF. CDR3 nucleotide sequence: TGTGCCAGCAACTTACTGCGGGACTCCTACGAGCAGTACTTC. The complete variable domain, with remaining parts taken from reference TRBV7-4 and TRBJ2-7, reads GAGVSQSPRYKVAKRGRDVALRCDSISGHVTLYWYRQTLGQGSEVLTYSQSDAQRDKSGRPSGRFSAERPERSVSTLKIQRTEQGDSAVYLCASNLLRDSYEQYFGPGTRLTVT.

This clonotype has only a few counts. CDR3 coding DNA: TGTGCCAGCAGTTTAGCGCGCTGGGCTGAAGCTTTCTTT. Its protein product is CASSLARWAEAFF. The chain joins TRBV12-3 or TRBV12-4 to TRBJ1-1, with no clear D. CDR3 length equals 13 residues. Trimming removed 0 bases from V and 6 bases from J, with 8 bases in between.

V is TRBV2 and J is TRBJ1-1, with D maybe TRBD1 (5 bases). This CDR3 is built from 13 residues. Looked up from germline, CDR1 is SNHLY and CDR2 is FYNNEI. In DNA form, the CDR3 reads TGTTCTCAACAGGAGGGGTGGGACACTGAAGCTTTCTTT. Its protein product is CSQQEGWDTEAFF.

This clonotype was observed a handful of times. The V gene is TRBV27, the J gene TRBJ2-2, with D uncertain. This CDR3 has 13 residues. The ends were cut back, 8 bases at V and 4 bases at J, with 11 bases in the middle. Germline V CDR1 and CDR2: MNHEY, SMNVEV (reference sequence). This CDR3 is CASRSYSTGELFF. The DNA for the CDR3 is TGTGCCAGCCGTTCGTACAGCACCGGGGAGCTGTTTTTT.

This chain joins TRBV6-8 and TRBJ1-6; no clear D gene. Trimming left V 5 bases short and J 5 bases short, with 25 bases between. The CDR3 has 19 residues. Germline lookup yields CDR1 MNHGY and CDR2 SAAAGT. CDR3 sequence reads: CASSAAPPPSFVDNSPLHF. CDR3 sequence (DNA): TGTGCCAGCAGTGCCGCACCTCCTCCCTCATTCGTCGATAATTCACCCCTCCACTTT.